Reported below is one T cell receptor beta chain. The antigen it recognizes is unknown. It has no much larger one-base neighbor in the sample; base qualities were not kept. The time point label, as the study defines it: baseline before first vaccination. Vaccinee samples were obtained from the UK trials COV001 and COV002, which included a single-blind randomized controlled phase 2/3 trial of AZD1222 (ChAdOx1 nCoV-19) in healthy adults. For TCRbeta chain sequencing, PBMC samples from trial participants were taken at day 0 and at day 28 after the second dose. This specimen belongs to a study of T cell responses to AZD1222 COVID-19 vaccine (dated by TCRdb to the early 2020s). With respect to the entire study: Because spike-specific TCR depth and breadth did not differ between the two schedules, AZD1222 recipients who got a second dose at roughly 4 weeks were pooled with those who got a second dose at roughly 12 weeks. A total of approximately 240 trial participants underwent TCR sequencing, of whom some 210 received two doses of AZD1222 and some 25 received two doses of the MenACWY control vaccine. Trial participants were enrolled by age into subgroups of 18-55, 56-69 and 70-plus years, and 148, 28 and 57 TCR-sequenced participants, respectively, were included in these subgroups.

General findings and caveats noted by the study authors: In the small 56-69-year group, the increase in depth fell short of significance, most likely because of low power. Participants were mostly white British and included more females than males, and it was suggested by the authors that clonal diversity may have been underestimated. Because no day 14 peak-response samples were available, the repertoires could be characterized only after the peak T cell response. After two AZD1222 doses, both the breadth and the depth of spike-specific TCRs were significantly higher than at day 0 and than in MenACWY recipients. Reportedly, almost half of the unique spike-specific TCRs recognized epitopes lying outside the regions that are mutated in the B.1.351 and B.1.1.7 variants. Only 5 to 7 AZD1222 recipients were SARS-CoV-2 seropositive at baseline, limiting conclusions about previously exposed vaccinees. CD4 TCRs associated with the vaccine covered the entire spike protein, and the dominant responses were in regions 160-218 and 743-854.

The CDR3 regions of human TCRbeta chains were subjected to immunosequencing. The paper's processing steps were these. Repertoire TCRs were matched against a reference library of SARS-CoV-2-specific TCRs generated with the MIRA antigen-specificity platform. Breadth was defined as the fraction of unique TCRs that were SARS-CoV-2-associated, and depth was defined as the fraction of total T cells that were SARS-CoV-2-associated. Each spike-specific TCR was assigned to its reactive spike region and to a CD4 or CD8 class using the MIRA data. Log10-transformed breadth and depth values were compared by one-way ANOVA with Sidak's multiple comparisons tests. TCRdb's version of the immuneACCESS table is confined to in-frame rearrangements and falls short of the full clone set. An unresolved V gene accounts for under half of the shortfall where checked; the remainder is of unknown origin. V and J calls and clone size follow that table, whereas D and trimming were derived from the DNA. This sample holds about 82,000 clones; around nine tenths were observed only once. Around 4.9% of the sample rests with the top ten.

From the germline V gene, CDR1 is SGDLS and CDR2 is YYNGEE. The V and J ends are trimmed by 6 bases and 8 bases, leaving 17 bases between them. The CDR3 measures 14 amino acids from cysteine to phenylalanine. Just the 42-base CDR3 DNA is kept, in frame starting at base 1. The receptor was derived from an adult in good health. The source was peripheral blood, collected on day 0 of AZD1222 vaccination. The receptor chain draws on TRBV9 and TRBJ2-2; the D match is possibly TRBD1 or TRBD2, with 5 bases aligned in each. The DNA is as follows: TGTGCCAGCAATAACAATTTAGGGGAGGGGGAGCTGTTTTTT. Its translation reads: CASNNNLGEGELFF.